This TCR beta chain stems from a study of T cell changes during pregnancy in multiple sclerosis. Sequenced by immunoSEQ multiplex PCR; TCRdb stores in-frame clones only, minus some. The table has around 59,000 clones, about 93% seen once. This receptor was identified in a female donor in good health, enrolled as a control in a pregnancy study. Source: peripheral blood, taken in the third trimester of pregnancy.

The CDR3 sequence is CASSARQGGGANVLTF. The CDR3, as DNA: TGTGCCAGCAGCGCCCGACAGGGCGGCGGGGCCAACGTCCTGACTTTC. The rearrangement joins TRBV9 to TRBJ2-6, with TRBD1 matching over 7 bases. V trimming: 3 bases; J trimming: 4 bases; junction bases outside the gene matches: 7. The CDR3 is 16 residues long. CDR1 is SGDLS, CDR2 YYNGEE, per germline.